The 29 T cell receptor beta chains in this list originate from one sample, sequenced in a study of CD8 T cells in Susac syndrome. cDNA came from approximately 0.5 to 1 ug RNA primed by random hexamers. TCRdb reprocessed the immunoSEQ multiplex PCR reads via MiXCR and lists one record per CDR3 protein. The sample comprises roughly 150,000 distinct CDR3 sequences, more than 85% of which are singletons, and about 0.18% rests with the top ten. Input material: CD8+ T cells from PBMCs. All receptors derive from a human donor with Susac syndrome.

The chain recombines TRBV5-1 with TRBJ1-2, with 8 bases matching TRBD1. Per germline, CDR1 SGHRS and CDR2 YFSETQ. The CDR3 extends over 14 amino acids. With 0 bases clipped from V and 8 bases from J, the junction kept 6 bases outside the gene matches. The CDR3 reads CASSLARGLEGYTF. For the CDR3, the DNA is TGCGCCAGCAGCTTGGCCAGGGGGCTGGAAGGCTACACCTTC.

The V gene is TRBV5-4, the J gene TRBJ2-3, with no clear D. Trimming took off 5 bases at V and 2 bases at J, with 6 bases between the two ends. CDR3 length: 12 residues. Germline V gene lookup returns CDR1 SGHNT and CDR2 YYREEE (reference sequence). This CDR3 is CASRAVTDTQYF. The CDR3 DNA follows: TGTGCCAGCAGAGCCGTCACAGATACGCAGTATTTT.

The chain has TRBV20-1 and TRBJ2-3; possibly TRBD2 for D (5 bases). V lost 5 bases, J lost 6 bases, and 12 bases lay in between. Germline V gene lookup returns CDR1 DFQATT and CDR2 SNEGSKA (reference sequence). CDR3 size: 12 residues. CDR3 DNA sequence: TGCAGTGCTTCCCCTAGCTTTGATACGCAGTATTTT. Amino acids: CSASPSFDTQYF.

This chain uses TRBV11-2 with TRBJ2-4, with 7 bases aligning to TRBD1. The V gene's germline CDR1 is SGHAT and CDR2 FQNNGV. V lost 0 bases and J lost 6; bases outside the gene matches: 5. CDR3 length: 15 amino acids. The CDR3 here is CASSLDIGTVNIQYF. The DNA of the CDR3 is TGTGCCAGCAGCTTAGATATCGGGACAGTAAACATTCAGTACTTC. Together with reference TRBV11-2 and TRBJ2-4, the CDR3 gives the full variable domain: EAGVAQSPRYKIIEKRQSVAFWCNPISGHATLYWYQQILGQGPKLLIQFQNNGVVDDSQLPKDRFSAERLKGVDSTLKIQPAKLEDSAVYLCASSLDIGTVNIQYFGAGTRLSVL.

The chain carries TRBV27 and TRBJ2-3; D is unresolved. This CDR3 has 13 amino acids. Trimming removed 5 bases from V and 6 bases from J, with 12 bases in between. CDR1 and CDR2 from the germline V gene are MNHEY and SMNVEV (reference sequence). CDR3 in amino acids: CASSQESVDTQYF. The CDR3 region has the DNA TGTGCCAGCAGTCAAGAGTCGGTGGATACGCAGTATTTT.

The chain employs TRBV27 and TRBJ2-1; D is ambiguous. The germline V gene encodes CDR1 MNHEY and CDR2 SMNVEV (reference sequence). The CDR3 totals 15 residues. Trimming removed 9 bases at V and 3 bases at J, with 18 bases between. As DNA, the CDR3 is TGTGCCAGTCTCCCTAGGCAGGCTATCTACAATGAGCAGTTCTTC. Residues: CASLPRQAIYNEQFF.

The chain is built from TRBV4-1 and TRBJ2-1; D call uncertain. The CDR3 has 15 amino acids. The germline CDR1 and CDR2 sequences are MGHRA and YSYEKL. The V gene lost 0 bases and the J gene lost 10 bases, with 16 bases spanning the gap. This CDR3 reads CASSQDLGVLQEQFF. The CDR3 nucleotides are TGCGCCAGCAGCCAAGATCTCGGCGTTCTGCAGGAGCAGTTCTTC.

This rearrangement joins TRBV9 to TRBJ2-7; D call uncertain. Germline V CDR1 and CDR2: SGDLS, YYNGEE. With 4 bases removed from V and 3 bases from J, the gap between germline ends came to 8 bases. The CDR3 extends over 12 amino acids. The CDR3 spells CASSKDGYEQYF. Here the CDR3 DNA reads TGTGCCAGCAGCAAGGACGGCTACGAGCAGTACTTC.

This chain links TRBV19 with TRBJ1-1; D unresolved. CDR1 is LNHDA and CDR2 is SQIVND in the germline V gene (reference sequence). V dropped 9 bases and J dropped 1 base, with 18 bases sitting between them. There are 15 residues in the CDR3. CDR3 loop: CASDTWNSPNTEAFF. The CDR3 region has the DNA TGTGCCAGCGACACGTGGAACTCCCCGAACACTGAAGCTTTCTTT.

The J gene is TRBJ2-7, the V gene TRBV7-9; tentative D call: TRBD1 (5 bases). Germline CDR1 reads SEHNR; CDR2 reads FQNEAQ (reference sequence). V was pared by 7 bases and J by 1 base, with 11 bases between. The CDR3 spans 13 residues. Here the CDR3 reads CASIRTPSYEQYF. The CDR3 DNA follows: TGTGCCAGCATTAGGACACCTTCCTACGAGCAGTACTTC.

The rearrangement joins TRBV11-2 to TRBJ2-2, with 9 nucleotides matching TRBD2. Losses at the gene ends were 5 bases for V and 6 bases for J; bases not matched to a gene: 7. The CDR3 consists of 15 residues. The germline CDR1 and CDR2 sequences are SGHAT and FQNNGV. As DNA, the CDR3 is TGTGCCAGCAGCCAAGCGGGAGGCAGGGCCGGGGAGCTGTTTTTT. Translating gives CASSQAGGRAGELFF.

The chain has TRBV4-1 and TRBJ2-2; D might be TRBD2 (5 bases). CDR3 length: 14 residues. Germline-derived CDR1 and CDR2 are MGHRA and YSYEKL. V dropped 0 bases and J dropped 6 bases, with 8 bases sitting between them. In nucleotides, the CDR3 is TGCGCCAGCAGCCAAGACCCCGGGGCCGGGGAGCTGTTTTTT. Its protein product is CASSQDPGAGELFF.

The count of this clonotype is one. V is TRBV7-2 and J is TRBJ2-3; 12 nucleotides match TRBD2. The J segment lost 11 bases and the V segment lost 3 bases, leaving 6 bases of the junction unmatched. The V gene's germline CDR1 is SGHTA and CDR2 FQGNSA. The CDR3 runs 14 residues. The CDR3 nucleotides read TGTGCCAGCAGCTTGGTCCTAGCGGGAGGGAGGCAGTATTTT. It translates to CASSLVLAGGRQYF.

The rearrangement uses TRBV19 and TRBJ2-3, with D perhaps TRBD1 or TRBD2 (6 bases each). In germline, CDR1 is LNHDA, CDR2 SQIVND (reference sequence). The CDR3 covers 15 residues. V was cut by 9 bases and J by 2 bases, with 18 bases left in between. The chain's CDR3 is CARDSPGLPTDTQYF. In DNA form, the CDR3 reads TGTGCCAGGGACAGTCCGGGACTTCCCACAGATACGCAGTATTTT. Looking up the rest from reference TRBV19 and TRBJ2-3 gives the full variable domain: DGGITQSPKYLFRKEGQNVTLSCEQNLNHDAMYWYRQDPGQGLRLIYYSQIVNDFQKGDIAEGYSVSREKKESFPLTVTSAQKNPTAFYLCARDSPGLPTDTQYFGPGTRLTVL.

The chain links TRBV27 to TRBJ2-1; TRBD1 is a possible D gene (6 bases). Germline V gene sequence: CDR1 MNHEY, CDR2 SMNVEV (reference sequence). The CDR3 has 14 amino acids. The V end lost 6 bases, the J end lost 2 bases, and 11 bases lay between the germline ends. The CDR3 loop is CASRTGDTYNEQFF. Written as DNA, the CDR3 is TGTGCCAGCAGGACAGGTGACACCTACAATGAGCAGTTCTTC.

The CDR3 nucleotides are TGCGCCAGCAGCGGGACCGATTCGGATGAGCAGTTCTTC. It yields the protein CASSGTDSDEQFF. The rearrangement joins TRBV5-1 to TRBJ2-1; D may correspond to TRBD1 or TRBD2 (5 bases each). The germline gives CDR1 SGHRS, CDR2 YFSETQ. This CDR3 comprises 13 residues. V dropped 4 bases and J dropped 8 bases, with 13 bases sitting between them.

The chain has TRBV11-2 and TRBJ2-7, with TRBD1 identical over 7 bases. The CDR3 has 14 residues. V gave up 7 bases and J gave up 2 bases; unmatched junction bases: 8. CDR1 and CDR2 (germline): SGHAT, FQNNGV. The CDR3 DNA follows: TGTGCCAGCACCCCAGGGGGAGTCCCCTACGAGCAGTACTTC. This encodes CASTPGGVPYEQYF.

The V and J genes are TRBV28 and TRBJ1-5, with 7 bases fitting TRBD1. The V gene end was trimmed by 3 bases and the J gene end by 6 bases; junction bases not matched to a gene: 5. CDR3 length: 14 amino acids. The germline V gene has CDR1 MDHEN and CDR2 SYDVKM. The CDR3 sequence is CASSLRQGSQPQHF. DNA for the CDR3: TGTGCCAGCAGTTTGAGACAGGGAAGTCAGCCCCAGCATTTT.

This chain joins TRBV29-1 and TRBJ1-4, with D uncertain. Germline V gene lookup returns CDR1 SQVTM and CDR2 ANQGSEA. The CDR3 has 12 residues. V lost 7 bases and J lost 5, with 11 bases in between. In DNA, the CDR3 is TGCAGCGCCCGGACGCCAAATGAAAAACTGTTTTTT. Its translation: CSARTPNEKLFF.

V is TRBV13 and J is TRBJ2-7, with 9 bases matching TRBD2. This CDR3 spans 17 amino acids. After removal of 5 bases from V and 1 base from J, the junction contained 12 bases not matched to a gene. Germline V gene lookup returns CDR1 PRHDT and CDR2 FYEKMQ (reference sequence). The CDR3 region has the DNA TGTGCCAGCAGCACGGGACTAGCCATTCCCCATTCCTACGAGCAGTACTTC. This sequence encodes CASSTGLAIPHSYEQYF.

The chain recombines TRBV11-3 with TRBJ2-5, with unresolved D. The CDR3 length is 13 residues. Per the germline V gene, CDR1 is SGHNT and CDR2 is YENEEA. Trimming shortened V by 2 bases and J by 3 bases, and 7 bases separated the two germline ends. This CDR3 reads CASSLYGEETQYF. CDR3 nucleotides: TGTGCCAGCAGCTTATACGGAGAAGAGACCCAGTACTTC.

This chain connects TRBV7-9 to TRBJ1-5; TRBD1 might be the D (5 bases). Germline V gene data show CDR1 as SEHNR and CDR2 as FQNEAQ (reference sequence). With 11 bases removed from V and 0 bases from J, the gap between germline ends came to 14 bases. This CDR3 comprises 14 residues. CDR3 sequence (DNA): TGTGCCGGGGGGGGGATTAATAGCAATCAGCCCCAGCATTTT. Amino acids: CAGGGINSNQPQHF.

This rearrangement joins TRBV4-2 to TRBJ2-7; TRBD2 aligns across 12 bases. Germline V gene lookup returns CDR1 LGHNA and CDR2 YNFKEQ. V lost 1 base, J lost 3 bases, and 10 bases stayed unmatched. This CDR3 comprises 18 residues. The CDR3 DNA reads TGTGCCAGCAGCCAAGCCGGGACTAGCGGGCATCACGACTACGAGCAGTACTTC. It is translated as CASSQAGTSGHHDYEQYF.

J is TRBJ2-5 and V is TRBV14; D may match TRBD1 or TRBD2 (5 bases each). Germline assignment: CDR1 SGHDN and CDR2 FVKESK. V was trimmed by 6 bases and J by 2 bases, leaving 22 bases between them. This CDR3 is built from 17 residues. The DNA for the CDR3 is TGTGCCAGCAGTCCTAAAGGGACGGCCTATCCTCAAGAGACCCAGTACTTC. This codes for CASSPKGTAYPQETQYF.

The gene calls are TRBV18 and TRBJ2-1; tentatively, D is TRBD1 (6 bases). Per germline, CDR1 KGHSH and CDR2 LQKENI. There are 15 residues in the CDR3. The ends were cut back, 3 bases at V and 9 bases at J, with 18 bases in the middle. The CDR3 DNA sequence: TGTGCCAGCTCACCGCAGGACAGTCCGTTCAGTGAGCAGTTCTTC. It codes for CASSPQDSPFSEQFF.

This chain uses TRBV3-1 with TRBJ2-5; D remains ambiguous. V shed 1 base and J shed 0 bases, with 6 bases lying between them. The CDR3 consists of 14 residues. Germline loops: CDR1 LGHDT, CDR2 YNNKEL (reference sequence). The CDR3 here is CASSQVQDQETQYF. For the CDR3, the DNA is TGTGCCAGCAGCCAAGTACAAGACCAAGAGACCCAGTACTTC.

The rearrangement uses TRBV6-6 and TRBJ2-1; D gene ambiguous. The CDR3 length is 12 residues. V shed 7 bases and J shed 10 bases, with 14 bases lying between them. Germline V gene lookup returns CDR1 MNHNY and CDR2 SVGAGI (reference sequence). The CDR3 loop reads CASTPYLGEQFF. The CDR3 region has the DNA TGTGCCAGCACTCCGTATTTGGGGGAGCAGTTCTTC.

The chain carries TRBV27 and TRBJ2-2, with D possibly matching TRBD1 (5 bases). CDR1 MNHEY and CDR2 SMNVEV come from the germline V gene (reference sequence). The CDR3 loop spans 14 amino acids. V lost 4 bases, J lost 4 bases, and 10 bases lay in between. CDR3 nucleotides: TGTGCCAGCAGTTGGGGCGGATTCACCGGGGAGCTGTTTTTT. Its translation is CASSWGGFTGELFF.

The chain joins TRBV27 to TRBJ1-5; perhaps TRBD1 as D (6 bases). The CDR3 sequence is 12 residues long. Germline CDR1 reads MNHEY; CDR2 reads SMNVEV (reference sequence). Trimming left V 5 bases short and J 6 bases short, with 8 bases between. The CDR3 DNA reads as TGTGCCAGCAGTACAGGGATTCAGCCCCAGCATTTT. It encodes CASSTGIQPQHF.